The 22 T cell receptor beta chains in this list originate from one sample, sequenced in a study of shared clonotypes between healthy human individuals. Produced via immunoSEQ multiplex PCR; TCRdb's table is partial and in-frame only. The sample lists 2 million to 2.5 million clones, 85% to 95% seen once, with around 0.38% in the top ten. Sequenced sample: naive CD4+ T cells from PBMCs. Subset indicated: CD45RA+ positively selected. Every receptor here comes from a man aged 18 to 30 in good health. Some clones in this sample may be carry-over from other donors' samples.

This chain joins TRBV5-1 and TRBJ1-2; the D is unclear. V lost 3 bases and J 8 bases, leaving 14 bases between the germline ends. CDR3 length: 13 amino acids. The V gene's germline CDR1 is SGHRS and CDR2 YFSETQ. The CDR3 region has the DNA TGCGCCAGCAGCTCGCGGGTCGATAGCGGCTACACCTTC. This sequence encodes CASSSRVDSGYTF.

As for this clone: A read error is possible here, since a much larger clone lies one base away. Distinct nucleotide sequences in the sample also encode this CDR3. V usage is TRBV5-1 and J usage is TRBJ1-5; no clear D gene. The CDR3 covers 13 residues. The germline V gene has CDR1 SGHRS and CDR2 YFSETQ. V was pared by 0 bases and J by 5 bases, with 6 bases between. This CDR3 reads CASSLEGHQPQHF. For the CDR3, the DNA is TGCGCCAGCAGCTTGGAGGGCCATCAGCCCCAGCATTTT.

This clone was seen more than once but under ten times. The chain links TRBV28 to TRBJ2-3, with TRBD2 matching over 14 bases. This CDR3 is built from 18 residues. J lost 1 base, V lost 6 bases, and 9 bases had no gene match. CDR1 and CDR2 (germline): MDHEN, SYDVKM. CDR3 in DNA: TGTGCCAGCAGCCCTAATACGGGACTAGCGGGAGGCACAGATACGCAGTATTTT. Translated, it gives CASSPNTGLAGGTDTQYF. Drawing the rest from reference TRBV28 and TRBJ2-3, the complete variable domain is DVKVTQSSRYLVKRTGEKVFLECVQDMDHENMFWYRQDPGLGLRLIYFSYDVKMKEKGDIPEGYSVSREKKERFSLILESASTNQTSMYLCASSPNTGLAGGTDTQYFGPGTRLTVL.

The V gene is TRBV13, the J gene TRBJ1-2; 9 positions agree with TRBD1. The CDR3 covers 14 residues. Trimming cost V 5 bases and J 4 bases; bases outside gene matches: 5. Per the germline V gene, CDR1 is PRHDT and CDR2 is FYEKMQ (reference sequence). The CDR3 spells CASSRTGGTYGYTF. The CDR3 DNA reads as TGTGCCAGCAGCCGAACAGGGGGCACCTATGGCTACACCTTC.

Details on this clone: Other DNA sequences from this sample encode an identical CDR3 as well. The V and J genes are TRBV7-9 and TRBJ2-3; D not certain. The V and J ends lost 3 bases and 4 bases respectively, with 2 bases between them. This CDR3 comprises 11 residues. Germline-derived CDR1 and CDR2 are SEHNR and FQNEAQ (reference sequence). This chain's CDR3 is CASSLADTQYF. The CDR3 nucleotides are TGTGCCAGCAGCTTGGCAGATACGCAGTATTTT.

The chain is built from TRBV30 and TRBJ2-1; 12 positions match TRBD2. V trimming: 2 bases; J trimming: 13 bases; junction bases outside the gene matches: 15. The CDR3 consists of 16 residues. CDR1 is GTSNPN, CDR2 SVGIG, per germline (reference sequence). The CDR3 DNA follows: TGTGCCTGGAGTTCACCTACGCTGCTAGCGGGAGGGCAACAGTTCTTC. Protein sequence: CAWSSPTLLAGGQQFF.

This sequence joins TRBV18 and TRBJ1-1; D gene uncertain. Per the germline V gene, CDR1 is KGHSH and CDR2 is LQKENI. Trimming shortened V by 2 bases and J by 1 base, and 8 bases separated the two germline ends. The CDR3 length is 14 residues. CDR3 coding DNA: TGTGCCAGCTCACCAAACACAGAGAACACTGAAGCTTTCTTT. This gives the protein CASSPNTENTEAFF.

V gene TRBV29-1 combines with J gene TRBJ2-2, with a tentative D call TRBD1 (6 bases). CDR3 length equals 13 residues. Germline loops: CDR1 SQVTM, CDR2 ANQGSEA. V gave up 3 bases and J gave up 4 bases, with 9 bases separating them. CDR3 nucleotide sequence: TGCAGCGTTGACGGACAGACCACCGGGGAGCTGTTTTTT. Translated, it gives CSVDGQTTGELFF.

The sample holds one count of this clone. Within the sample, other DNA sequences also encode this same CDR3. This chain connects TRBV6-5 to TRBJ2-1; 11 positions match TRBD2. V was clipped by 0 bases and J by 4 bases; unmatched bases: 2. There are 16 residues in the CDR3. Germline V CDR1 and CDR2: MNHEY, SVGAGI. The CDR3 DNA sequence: TGTGCCAGCAGTTACTCTAGCGGGAGGGCTTACAATGAGCAGTTCTTC. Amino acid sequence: CASSYSSGRAYNEQFF.

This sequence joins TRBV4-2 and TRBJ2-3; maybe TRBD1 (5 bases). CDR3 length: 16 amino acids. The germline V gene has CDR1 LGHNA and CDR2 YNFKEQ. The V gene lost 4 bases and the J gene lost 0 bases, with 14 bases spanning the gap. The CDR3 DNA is TGTGCCAGCAGCCCAAACTGGGGCGGCAGCACAGATACGCAGTATTTT. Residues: CASSPNWGGSTDTQYF.

DNA of the CDR3: TGTGCCAGCAGCATGGGAGCTGAAGCTTTCTTT. It specifies CASSMGAEAFF. The chain has TRBV11-1 and TRBJ1-1; D remains ambiguous. The CDR3 spans 11 residues. From germline, CDR1 is SGHAT and CDR2 FQDESV (reference sequence). Deletions cut 5 bases from V and 6 bases from J, with 7 bases between.

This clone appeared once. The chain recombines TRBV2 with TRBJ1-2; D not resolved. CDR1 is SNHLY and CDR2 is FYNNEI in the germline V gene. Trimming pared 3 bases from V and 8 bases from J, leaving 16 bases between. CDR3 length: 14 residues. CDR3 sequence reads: CASSENGGDGGYTF. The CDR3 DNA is TGTGCCAGCAGTGAGAATGGAGGAGATGGGGGCTACACCTTC.

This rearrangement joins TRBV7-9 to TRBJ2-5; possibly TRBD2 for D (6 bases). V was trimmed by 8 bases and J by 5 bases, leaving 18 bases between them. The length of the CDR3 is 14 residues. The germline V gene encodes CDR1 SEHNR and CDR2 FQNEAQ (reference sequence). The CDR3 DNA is TGTGCCAGCGGCCGGGAGATTGGTCGTGAGACCCAGTACTTC. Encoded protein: CASGREIGRETQYF.

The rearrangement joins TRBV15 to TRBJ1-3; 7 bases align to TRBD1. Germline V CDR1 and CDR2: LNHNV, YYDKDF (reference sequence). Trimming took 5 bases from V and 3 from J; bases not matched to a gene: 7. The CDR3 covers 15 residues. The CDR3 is CATSSGGGNGNTIYF. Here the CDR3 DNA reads TGTGCCACCAGCTCAGGGGGGGGGAATGGAAACACCATATATTTT.

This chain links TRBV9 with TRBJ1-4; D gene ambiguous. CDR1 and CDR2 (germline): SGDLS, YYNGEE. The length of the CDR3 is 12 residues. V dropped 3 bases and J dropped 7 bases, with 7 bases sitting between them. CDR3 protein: CASSEVGEKLFF. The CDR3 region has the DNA TGTGCCAGCAGCGAAGTGGGTGAAAAACTGTTTTTT.

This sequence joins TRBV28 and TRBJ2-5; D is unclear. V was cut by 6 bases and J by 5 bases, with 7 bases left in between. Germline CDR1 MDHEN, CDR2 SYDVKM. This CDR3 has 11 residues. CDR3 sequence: CASRSRETQYF. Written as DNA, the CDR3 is TGTGCCAGCAGGAGTCGGGAGACCCAGTACTTC.

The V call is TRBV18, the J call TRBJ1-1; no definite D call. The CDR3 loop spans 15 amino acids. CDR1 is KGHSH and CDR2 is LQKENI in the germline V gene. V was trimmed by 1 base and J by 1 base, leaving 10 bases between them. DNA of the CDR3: TGTGCCAGCTCACCACGGAGCTTAGAGAACACTGAAGCTTTCTTT. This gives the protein CASSPRSLENTEAFF.

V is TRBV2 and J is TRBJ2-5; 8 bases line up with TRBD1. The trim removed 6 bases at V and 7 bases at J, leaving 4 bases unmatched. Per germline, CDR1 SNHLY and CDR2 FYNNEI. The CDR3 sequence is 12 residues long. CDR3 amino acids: CASRDRVGTQYF. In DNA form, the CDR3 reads TGTGCCAGCAGGGACAGGGTTGGGACCCAGTACTTC.

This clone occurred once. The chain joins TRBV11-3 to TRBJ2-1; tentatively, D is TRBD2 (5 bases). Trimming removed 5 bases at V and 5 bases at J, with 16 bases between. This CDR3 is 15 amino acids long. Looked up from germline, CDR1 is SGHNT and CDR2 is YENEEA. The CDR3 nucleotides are TGTGCCAGCAGCCCCTCGGAGGACGCGAACAATGAGCAGTTCTTC. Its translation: CASSPSEDANNEQFF.

CDR3 in DNA: TGTGCCAGCAGCTTGGCCCAGCGGGAAATCTACAATGAGCAGTTCTTC. Translating gives CASSLAQREIYNEQFF. J is TRBJ2-1 and V is TRBV5-6; 7 bases are shared with TRBD2. V shed 0 bases, J shed 3 bases, and the junction held 6 bases outside the gene matches. CDR1 is SGHDT, CDR2 YYEEEE, per germline. This CDR3 comprises 16 residues. The full variable domain, completed using reference TRBV5-6 and TRBJ2-1, is DAGVTQSPTHLIKTRGQQVTLRCSPKSGHDTVSWYQQALGQGPQFIFQYYEEEERQRGNFPDRFSGHQFPNYSSELNVNALLLGDSALYLCASSLAQREIYNEQFFGPGTRLTVL.

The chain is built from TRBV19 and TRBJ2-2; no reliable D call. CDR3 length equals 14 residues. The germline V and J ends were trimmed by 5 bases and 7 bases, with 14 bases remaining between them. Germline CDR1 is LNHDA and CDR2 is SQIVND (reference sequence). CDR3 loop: CASSPRRARGELFF. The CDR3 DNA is TGTGCCAGTAGTCCACGAAGGGCCCGCGGGGAGCTGTTTTTT.

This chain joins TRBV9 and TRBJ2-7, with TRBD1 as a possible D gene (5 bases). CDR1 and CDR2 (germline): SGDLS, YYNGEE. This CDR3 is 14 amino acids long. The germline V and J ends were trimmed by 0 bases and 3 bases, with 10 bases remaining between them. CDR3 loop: CASSVDSQGYEQYF. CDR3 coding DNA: TGTGCCAGCAGCGTAGACAGCCAGGGCTACGAGCAGTACTTC. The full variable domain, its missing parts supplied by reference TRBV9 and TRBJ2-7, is DSGVTQTPKHLITATGQRVTLRCSPRSGDLSVYWYQQSLDQGLQFLIQYYNGEERAKGNILERFSAQQFPDLHSELNLSSLELGDSALYFCASSVDSQGYEQYFGPGTRLTVT.